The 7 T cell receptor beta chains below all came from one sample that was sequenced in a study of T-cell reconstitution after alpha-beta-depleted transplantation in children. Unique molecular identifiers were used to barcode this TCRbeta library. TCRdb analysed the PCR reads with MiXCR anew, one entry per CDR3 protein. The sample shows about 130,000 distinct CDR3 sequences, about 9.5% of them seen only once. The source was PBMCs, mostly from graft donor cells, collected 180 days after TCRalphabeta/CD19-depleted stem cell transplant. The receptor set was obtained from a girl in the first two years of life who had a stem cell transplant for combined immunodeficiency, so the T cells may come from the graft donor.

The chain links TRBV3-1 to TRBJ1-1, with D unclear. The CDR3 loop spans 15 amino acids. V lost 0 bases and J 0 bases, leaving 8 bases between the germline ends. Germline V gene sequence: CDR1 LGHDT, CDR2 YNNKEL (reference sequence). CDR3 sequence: CASSQEFGLNTEAFF. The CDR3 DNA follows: TGTGCCAGCAGCCAAGAGTTCGGTTTGAACACTGAAGCTTTCTTT.

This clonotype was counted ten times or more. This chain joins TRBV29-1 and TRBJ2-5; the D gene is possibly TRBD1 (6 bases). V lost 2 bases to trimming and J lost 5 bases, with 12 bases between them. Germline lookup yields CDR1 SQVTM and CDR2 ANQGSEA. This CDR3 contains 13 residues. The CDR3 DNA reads TGCAGCGTTGAAACCCGACAGGCGGAGACCCAGTACTTC. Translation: CSVETRQAETQYF.

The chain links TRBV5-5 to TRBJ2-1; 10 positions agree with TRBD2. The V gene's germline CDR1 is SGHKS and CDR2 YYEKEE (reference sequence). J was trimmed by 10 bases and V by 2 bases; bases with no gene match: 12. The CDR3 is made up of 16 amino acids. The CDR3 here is CASSFSLSLAGREQFF. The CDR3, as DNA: TGTGCCAGCAGCTTTTCATTATCACTAGCGGGAAGAGAGCAGTTCTTC. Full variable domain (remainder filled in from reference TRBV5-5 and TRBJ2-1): DAGVTQSPTHLIKTRGQQVTLRCSPISGHKSVSWYQQVLGQGPQFIFQYYEKEERGRGNFPDRFSARQFPNYSSELNVNALLLGDSALYLCASSFSLSLAGREQFFGPGTRLTVL.

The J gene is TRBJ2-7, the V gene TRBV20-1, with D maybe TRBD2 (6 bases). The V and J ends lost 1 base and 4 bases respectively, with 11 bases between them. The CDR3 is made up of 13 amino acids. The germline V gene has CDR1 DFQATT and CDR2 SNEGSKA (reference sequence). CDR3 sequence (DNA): TGCAGTGCTAGAGCGACTAGTTGGTACGAGCAGTACTTC. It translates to CSARATSWYEQYF.

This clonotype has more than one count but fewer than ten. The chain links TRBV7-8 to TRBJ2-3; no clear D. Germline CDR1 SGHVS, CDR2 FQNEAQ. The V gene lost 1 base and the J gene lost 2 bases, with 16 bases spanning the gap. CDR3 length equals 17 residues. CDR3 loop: CASSLGYWQQLTDTQYF. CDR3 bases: TGTGCCAGCAGCTTAGGGTACTGGCAGCAACTCACAGATACGCAGTATTTT. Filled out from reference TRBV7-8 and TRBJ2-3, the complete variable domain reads GAGVSQSPRYKVAKRGQDVALRCDPISGHVSLFWYQQALGQGPEFLTYFQNEAQLDKSGLPSDRFFAERPEGSVSTLKIQRTQQEDSAVYLCASSLGYWQQLTDTQYFGPGTRLTVL.

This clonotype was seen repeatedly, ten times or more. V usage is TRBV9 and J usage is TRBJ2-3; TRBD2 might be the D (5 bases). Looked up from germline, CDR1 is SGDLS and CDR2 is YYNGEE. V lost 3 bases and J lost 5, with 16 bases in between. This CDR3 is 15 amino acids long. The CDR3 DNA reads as TGTGCCAGCAGCGGCGTGGAGGTCGGGGAAGATACGCAGTATTTT. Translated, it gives CASSGVEVGEDTQYF.

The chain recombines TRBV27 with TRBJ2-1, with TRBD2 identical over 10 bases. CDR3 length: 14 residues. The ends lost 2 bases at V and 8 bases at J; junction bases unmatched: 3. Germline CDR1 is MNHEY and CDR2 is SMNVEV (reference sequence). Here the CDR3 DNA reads TGTGCCAGCAGTTTAAGCGGGGGGGTCGATGAGCAGTTCTTC. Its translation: CASSLSGGVDEQFF.